These 20 T cell receptor beta chains share one sample of origin, sequenced in a study of T-cell reconstitution after alpha-beta-depleted transplantation in children. Unique molecular identifiers were incorporated into the prepared TCRbeta library. Via MiXCR, TCRdb re-called the PCR reads, giving one row per CDR3 protein. The table includes about 230,000 distinct CDR3 sequences, roughly 10% detected once. Specimen: PBMCs, collected before TCRalphabeta/CD19-depleted stem cell transplant. These receptor sequences come from a child less than two years old with acute myeloid leukemia, due to receive a stem cell transplant.

The table lists this clonotype with many counts. The gene calls are TRBV5-1 and TRBJ2-1, with D perhaps matching TRBD1 (5 bases). The CDR3 extends over 15 amino acids. The germline CDR1 and CDR2 sequences are SGHRS and YFSETQ. Trimming stripped 1 base from V and 1 base from J, with 9 bases between. CDR3 residues: CASSLTGESYNEQFF. The DNA of the CDR3 is TGCGCCAGCAGCTTGACAGGCGAGTCCTACAATGAGCAGTTCTTC.

This chain connects TRBV7-9 to TRBJ2-3; D perhaps matches TRBD2 (5 bases). V was trimmed by 7 bases and J by 2 bases, leaving 16 bases between them. CDR1 and CDR2 (germline): SEHNR, FQNEAQ (reference sequence). This CDR3 is built from 15 residues. The CDR3 DNA reads as TGTGCCAGCACCGGGGAAGGGTCCACCACAGATACGCAGTATTTT. Translating gives CASTGEGSTTDTQYF.

The sample holds many counts of this clonotype. The chain recombines TRBV24-1 with TRBJ2-1; D is undetermined. This CDR3 is 15 amino acids long. Trimming stripped 5 bases from V and 3 bases from J, with 13 bases between. CDR1 and CDR2 (germline): KGHDR, SFDVKD. The CDR3 DNA sequence: TGTGCCACCAGTGCCCTGGGCCAAGACTACAATGAGCAGTTCTTC. Protein product: CATSALGQDYNEQFF.

This clonotype was seen repeatedly, ten times or more. The chain combines TRBV20-1 with TRBJ2-5; D is undetermined. Germline CDR1 and CDR2: DFQATT and SNEGSKA (reference sequence). The germline V and J ends were trimmed by 0 bases and 1 base, with 15 bases remaining between them. This CDR3 has 16 residues. In DNA, the CDR3 is TGCAGTGCTAGAGATCCTACCATTTCACGCCAAGAGACCCAGTACTTC. Translation: CSARDPTISRQETQYF.

This clonotype was counted ten times or more. The chain carries TRBV21-1 and TRBJ2-5. TRBV21-1 is tagged as a pseudogene. CDR3 length equals 14 residues. In DNA, the CDR3 is TGTGCCAGCAGCAACGGACGAACCAAAGAGACCCAGTACTTC. This sequence encodes CASSNGRTKETQYF.

This clonotype was detected many times. The rearrangement links TRBV12-3 or TRBV12-4 to TRBJ2-3; 8 bases are shared with TRBD2. V shed 0 bases and J 3 bases; nucleotides not matched to a gene: 2. The CDR3 length is 15 residues. CDR3 bases: TGTGCCAGCAGTTTAGCGCGCGGGAGGACAGATACGCAGTATTTT. This sequence encodes CASSLARGRTDTQYF.

Many counts were recorded for this clonotype. This chain uses TRBV5-1 with TRBJ1-1, with D possibly TRBD1 on 5 matching bases. The CDR3 runs 12 residues. Trimming left V 5 bases short and J 4 bases short, with 9 bases between. Germline-derived CDR1 and CDR2 are SGHRS and YFSETQ. The CDR3 is CASRGASTEAFF. For the CDR3, the DNA is TGCGCCAGCAGAGGGGCAAGCACTGAAGCTTTCTTT.

Comments on this clonotype: A clone one base away is much larger, so this may be a read error. This chain connects TRBV6-1 to TRBJ1-4; TRBD1 matches at 10 bases. There are 17 residues in the CDR3. Germline CDR1 and CDR2: MNHNS and SASEGT. V was clipped by 4 bases and J by 7 bases; unmatched bases: 12. Here the CDR3 DNA reads TGTGCCAGCAGTGGAGCGGGTGGGACAGGGGTTAGTGAAAAACTGTTTTTT. It yields the protein CASSGAGGTGVSEKLFF.

This clonotype was recorded at least ten times. The rearrangement joins TRBV7-2 to TRBJ1-2; 9 bases agree with TRBD1. The germline gives CDR1 SGHTA, CDR2 FQGNSA. This CDR3 has 15 residues. V was pared by 5 bases and J by 7 bases, with 11 bases of the junction left unmatched. The CDR3 sequence is CASSMNRGRIGGYTF. CDR3 coding DNA: TGTGCCAGCAGCATGAACAGGGGGCGCATAGGTGGCTACACCTTC.

This clonotype was seen many times. This chain connects TRBV2 to TRBJ1-5; 9 positions match TRBD1. Germline loops: CDR1 SNHLY, CDR2 FYNNEI. The CDR3 sequence is 13 residues long. After removal of 7 bases from V and 7 bases from J, the junction contained 5 bases not matched to a gene. The CDR3 loop is CASKRQGVQPQHF. CDR3 bases: TGTGCCAGCAAGAGACAGGGGGTCCAGCCCCAGCATTTT.

The table lists this clonotype with many counts. V is TRBV24-1 and J is TRBJ2-7; D call uncertain. Trimming removed 5 bases at V and 4 bases at J, with 11 bases between. CDR1 is KGHDR, CDR2 SFDVKD, per germline. This CDR3 is built from 13 residues. The CDR3 DNA is TGTGCCACCAGTGCCAGTGGGCTGTACGAGCAGTACTTC. Translated: CATSASGLYEQYF.

This clonotype turned up a few times. The J gene is TRBJ2-3, the V gene TRBV10-3, with a possible D match to TRBD2 (6 bases). The CDR3 has 13 residues. V lost 7 bases, J lost 5 bases, and 13 bases lay in between. Germline CDR1 ENHRY, CDR2 SYGVKD. The CDR3 DNA sequence: TGTGCCATCACGGGGGAGAGTGGAGATACGCAGTATTTT. It yields the protein CAITGESGDTQYF.

This clonotype showed up many times. This chain connects TRBV5-1 to TRBJ2-7; 7 nucleotides match TRBD2. The CDR3 runs to 14 residues. J lost 7 bases, V lost 2 bases, and 9 bases had no gene match. Germline V lookup: CDR1 SGHRS, CDR2 YFSETQ. In nucleotides, the CDR3 is TGCGCCAGCAGCTTAGAAGCGGGGAAGGTGGAGCAGTACTTC. This gives the protein CASSLEAGKVEQYF.

The table lists this clonotype with many counts. The rearrangement links TRBV6-5 to TRBJ1-3; D might be TRBD1 (6 bases). Germline loops: CDR1 MNHEY, CDR2 SVGAGI. V was pared by 2 bases and J by 0 bases, with 8 bases between. The CDR3 runs to 15 residues. The CDR3 nucleotides are TGTGCCAGCAGTTACCCGGGACACTCTGGAAACACCATATATTTT. It is translated as CASSYPGHSGNTIYF.

This clonotype was counted at least ten times. The V gene is TRBV5-1, the J gene TRBJ2-1; D is uncertain. Germline V gene lookup returns CDR1 SGHRS and CDR2 YFSETQ. V lost 2 bases, J lost 0 bases, and 9 bases lay in between. This CDR3 has 15 residues. CDR3 protein: CASSFVSSSYNEQFF. CDR3 bases: TGCGCCAGCAGCTTTGTCTCGAGCTCCTACAATGAGCAGTTCTTC.

This clonotype was found many times. The chain recombines TRBV20-1 with TRBJ2-2; D not resolved. The ends were cut back, 5 bases at V and 4 bases at J, with 11 bases in the middle. The CDR3 has 13 residues. Germline assignment: CDR1 DFQATT and CDR2 SNEGSKA (reference sequence). The CDR3 spells CSAPNPGTGELFF. The CDR3 DNA is TGCAGTGCTCCCAATCCAGGCACCGGGGAGCTGTTTTTT.

In its sample, this clonotype was seen many times. The chain couples TRBV5-1 to TRBJ2-7; D is unclear. V was pared by 5 bases and J by 0 bases, with 9 bases between. In germline, CDR1 is SGHRS, CDR2 YFSETQ. This CDR3 is built from 13 residues. CDR3 residues: CASSIGSSYEQYF. The CDR3 DNA follows: TGCGCCAGCAGTATCGGCTCCTCCTACGAGCAGTACTTC.

This clonotype showed up many times. V and J are TRBV29-1 and TRBJ2-2; TRBD1 might be the D (6 bases). Germline loops: CDR1 SQVTM, CDR2 ANQGSEA. CDR3 length: 15 residues. Trimming left V 4 bases short and J 2 bases short, with 14 bases between. The CDR3 region is CSVGITGINTGELFF. As DNA, the CDR3 is TGCAGCGTTGGGATTACAGGGATTAACACCGGGGAGCTGTTTTTT.

The chain employs TRBV11-3 and TRBJ2-5; 10 nucleotides align to TRBD2. The ends lost 0 bases at V and 4 bases at J; junction bases unmatched: 5. CDR1 and CDR2 from the germline V gene are SGHNT and YENEEA. This CDR3 region has 16 residues. Here the CDR3 reads CASSLDRLAGVETQYF. The CDR3 DNA follows: TGTGCCAGCAGCTTAGATCGGCTAGCGGGAGTAGAGACCCAGTACTTC.

This clonotype was counted between two and nine times. This rearrangement joins TRBV5-6 to TRBJ2-3, with D unresolved. Germline CDR1 and CDR2: SGHDT and YYEEEE. V was pared by 1 base and J by 6 bases, with 6 bases between. The length of the CDR3 is 12 residues. CDR3 in amino acids: CASSLLGDTQYF. DNA for the CDR3: TGTGCCAGCAGCTTGCTGGGTGATACGCAGTATTTT.